Listed below are T cell receptor beta chains from one sample, sequenced in a study of CD8+CD57+ T cells in acquired aplastic anemia. TCRdb ran MiXCR on the reads and lists one entry per CDR3 protein. The sample records 200,000 to 300,000 distinct CDR3 sequences, roughly 82% being singletons. Sequenced input: sorted CD4+, CD8+, or CD8+CD57+ T cells (not recorded which) from PBMCs. The receptors stem from a human donor with aplastic anemia. Both conserved end residues are part of each CDR3. Fields, in order: J gene, clone size, V gene, D gene, CDR3 protein, CDR3 DNA. A D gene is named only where the DNA matches it firmly. Size tells how often a clone was seen (once, few, many) or the class of an expanded clone, and some rows leave it out.

TRBJ2-7 once TRBV5-4 - CASSSRDKPYEQYF TGTGCCAGCAGCTCCCGGGACAAACCATACGAGCAGTACTTC
TRBJ2-1 - TRBV7-8 TRBD2 CASSLASGVYNEQFF TGTGCCAGTAGTTTAGCTAGCGGTGTCTACAATGAGCAGTTCTTC
TRBJ2-5 - TRBV2 - CASSEVGSLGTQYF TGTGCCAGCAGTGAAGTAGGAAGCCTAGGGACCCAGTACTTC
TRBJ2-1 - TRBV7-8 - CASSYGGGHEKLF TGTGCCAGCAGTTATGGGGGGGGCCATGAGAAGCTCTTC
TRBJ1-2 - TRBV11-1 - CASSLANGGYTF TGTGCCAGCAGCTTAGCGAACGGAGGCTACACCTTC
TRBJ2-3 - TRBV7-8 - CASSVGGGSTDTQF -
TRBJ2-1 - TRBV19 TRBD2 CATMTSGSKNEQFF TGTGCCACCATGACTAGCGGGAGCAAGAATGAGCAGTTCTTC
TRBJ2-1 - TRBV20-1 - CSARTHNEQFF TGCAGTGCGAGGACCCACAATGAGCAGTTCTTC
TRBJ2-3 - TRBV19 TRBD2 CASSKTSGRGTDTQYF TGTGCCAGTAGTAAGACTAGCGGAAGGGGTACAGATACGCAGTATTTT
TRBJ1-1 - TRBV5-5 - CASSLTSTMNTEAFF TGTGCCAGCAGCTTAACTAGCACAATGAACACTGAAGCTTTCTTT
TRBJ1-6 - TRBV19 - CASSLGPTHSPLHF TGTGCCAGTAGCTTAGGGCCGACTCATTCACCCCTCCACTTT
TRBJ2-1 - TRBV2 - CASGWTTVGLNTEEFF TGTGCCAGCGGCTGGACTACCGTCGGCTTGAACACTGAAGAGTTCTTC
TRBJ1-1 - TRBV7-3 - CASSGAPVVFESEAFF TGTGCCAGCAGCGGGGCTCCCGTCGTGTTCGAATCTGAAGCTTTCTTT
TRBJ1-3 few TRBV15 - CATSSNGGYGNTIYF TGTGCCACCAGCAGCAACGGGGGTTATGGAAACACCATATATTTT
TRBJ2-3 - TRBV12-3/TRBV12-4 TRBD2 CASGAGTRGLTDTQYF TGTGCCAGCGGGGCCGGGACTAGGGGACTCACGGATACGCAGTATTTT
TRBJ2-1 - TRBV11-3 TRBD1 CASSLDLTGDTEEQFF TGTGCCAGCAGCTTAGATCTGACAGGGGACACTGAAGAGCAGTTCTTC
TRBJ2-2 many TRBV5-5 TRBD1 CASSRDRGSTGELFF TGTGCCAGCAGCCGGGACAGGGGGAGCACCGGGGAGCTGTTTTTT
TRBJ2-1 - TRBV7-8 TRBD1 CASSLTGGAGQGYQFF TGTGCCAGCAGCTTGACAGGGGGCGCCGGCCAGGGCTACCAGTTCTTC
TRBJ2-3 - TRBV7-8 - CASSFGGTPATQF TGTGCCAGCAGCTTCGGGGGCACTCCCGCGACGCAGTTT
TRBJ1-2 once TRBV7-6 - CASSSGTGRNAVFTF TGTGCCAGCAGCTCCGGTACAGGGAGAAACGCTGTCTTTACCTTC
TRBJ2-2 - TRBV2 - CASGDGGTDTQYFRFF TGTGCCAGCGGCGACGGGGGGACAGATACGCAGTATTTTCGGTTTTTT
TRBJ2-5 - TRBV7-9 TRBD2 CAGSLAGSYGANDF TGTGCCGGCAGCTTAGCGGGTAGCTACGGGGCCAACGACTTC
TRBJ2-5 - TRBV11-3 - CASSLALTTKETQYF TGTGCCAGCAGCTTAGCTCTGACAACAAAAGAGACCCAGTACTTC
TRBJ1-1 few TRBV2 - CASSDGGGANTEAFF TGTGCCAGCAGTGATGGGGGGGGGGCGAACACTGAAGCTTTCTTT